This TCR beta chain is from a study of response to subunit inactivated influenza vaccine. MiXCR, run by TCRdb on the RT-PCR reads, gives a single entry per CDR3 protein. The sample yields about 570,000 distinct CDR3 sequences, 12% seen once. The germline V gene encodes CDR1 SGHTA and CDR2 FQGTGA. Deletions cut 4 bases from V and 5 bases from J, with 12 bases between. This CDR3 comprises 13 residues. The sample here was PBMCs from blood, taken on the day of vaccination. The chain joins TRBV7-3 to TRBJ2-7; D call uncertain. The receptor was isolated from a man aged 45 to 65 who received an inactivated influenza vaccine. The CDR3 protein is CASSSDRRDEQYF. Written as DNA, the CDR3 is TGTGCCAGCAGCTCCGACCGCCGAGACGAGCAGTACTTC.